This T cell receptor (beta chain) originates from a study of radiotherapy plus CTLA-4 blockade in lung cancer. Produced via immunoSEQ multiplex PCR; TCRdb's table is partial and in-frame only. There are roughly 15,000 clones in the sample; roughly two thirds occur only once, and 53% lies in the top ten. The clonotype originates from a human donor with non-small cell lung cancer whose response to radiotherapy plus ipilimumab could not be evaluated. The sample in question was peripheral blood, obtained from a patient treated with radiotherapy plus ipilimumab.

The CDR3 here is CASSLQGAIGYTF. As DNA, the CDR3 is TGTGCCAGCAGCTTACAGGGGGCCATTGGCTACACCTTC. The chain links TRBV7-9 to TRBJ1-2; 8 bases are shared with TRBD1. The CDR3 is 13 residues long. Germline V gives CDR1 SEHNR, CDR2 FQNEAQ (reference sequence). V lost 2 bases, J lost 7 bases, and 3 bases stayed unmatched.